Below are 13 T cell receptor beta chains sequenced from a single sample in a study of cytomegalovirus exposure and HLA in healthy donors (dated 2017 in TCRdb). Libraries were made using the immunoSEQ multiplex PCR assay. A mixture of 60 forward primers for TCR Vbeta segments and 13 reverse primers for TCR Jbeta segments was used in the multiplex PCR. TCRdb provides this immuneACCESS table in a form limited to in-frame rearrangements. Some clones are lacking; in checked studies, under half of them reflect an unresolved V gene, and why the rest are absent is not known. In all, the sample holds 120,000 or so clones, and approximately 82% of those were seen once. The ten largest clones add up to about 19% of the sample. Sequencing was performed on PBMCs. The receptors shown here come from a man in his late teens or twenties in good health and CMV-seropositive.

The CDR3 is CASSPEREREAFF. Written as DNA, the CDR3 is TGTGCCAGCAGCCCAGAGAGGGAGCGTGAAGCTTTCTTT. V gene TRBV13 combines with J gene TRBJ1-1; D unclear. Germline loops: CDR1 PRHDT, CDR2 FYEKMQ (reference sequence). The CDR3 is 13 amino acids. V lost 5 bases to trimming and J lost 7 bases, with 14 bases between them.

About this clone: The junction shows a germline mismatch at one end, possibly a read error. The chain uses TRBV2 and TRBJ1-2; a possible D gene is TRBD1 (5 bases). The length of the CDR3 is 13 residues. Germline CDR1 reads SNHLY; CDR2 reads FYNNEI. The CDR3 here is CASTRELKGGYIF. As DNA, the CDR3 is TGTGCCAGTACCAGGGAGCTTAAGGGAGGCTACATCTTC.

This chain uses TRBV2 with TRBJ1-5; TRBD1 might be the D (6 bases). Germline V gives CDR1 SNHLY, CDR2 FYNNEI. This CDR3 has 12 residues. The V and J ends lost 5 bases and 6 bases respectively, with 8 bases between them. CDR3 sequence: CASSLQGQPQHF. The CDR3 DNA reads as TGTGCCAGCAGTTTACAGGGTCAGCCCCAGCATTTT.

This clone was seen more than once but under ten times. The chain links TRBV6-4 to TRBJ2-3, with 8 positions matching TRBD2. Germline values: CDR1 MRHNA, CDR2 SNTAGT. The CDR3 has 14 residues. Trimming removed 4 bases from V and 1 base from J; junction bases left unmatched: 1. CDR3 sequence (DNA): TGTGCCAGCAGTGTGACTAGCGGCACAGATACGCAGTATTTT. It translates to CASSVTSGTDTQYF.

The V call is TRBV11-2, the J call TRBJ1-5; possibly TRBD1 for D (5 bases). The CDR3 has 14 amino acids. CDR1 is SGHAT and CDR2 is FQNNGV in the germline V gene. V lost 2 bases and J lost 9, with 14 bases in between. The CDR3 region has the DNA TGTGCCAGCAGCTTATACGGCGGGGACTGGCCCCAGCATTTT. It specifies CASSLYGGDWPQHF.

The J gene is TRBJ1-1, the V gene TRBV15; no firm D call. Germline CDR1 LNHNV, CDR2 YYDKDF (reference sequence). Trimming took off 5 bases at V and 0 bases at J, with 7 bases between the two ends. CDR3 size: 13 residues. The CDR3 DNA reads as TGTGCCACCAGCGGCCCCATGAACACTGAAGCTTTCTTT. Translation: CATSGPMNTEAFF.

This clone was picked up a small number of times. V usage is TRBV19 and J usage is TRBJ2-1; 7 bases fit TRBD2. J gave up 9 bases and V 3 bases, and 14 bases lay outside the gene matches. The CDR3 is 16 amino acids. The germline gives CDR1 LNHDA, CDR2 SQIVND (reference sequence). The CDR3 sequence: CASSMAWGGPFGEQFF. The CDR3 coding sequence is TGTGCCAGTAGTATGGCGTGGGGGGGACCCTTTGGTGAGCAGTTCTTC.

The chain uses TRBV10-3 and TRBJ1-1, with a tentative D call TRBD1 (5 bases). Germline V gives CDR1 ENHRY, CDR2 SYGVKD. The V and J ends lost 4 bases and 7 bases respectively, with 16 bases between them. The CDR3 spans 14 residues. For the CDR3, the DNA is TGTGCCATCAGTGCCCCCGACAGCAGTAATGAAGCTTTCTTT. Translated, it gives CAISAPDSSNEAFF.

This clone showed up many times. This chain joins TRBV6-1 and TRBJ2-1, with 12 bases lining up with TRBD2. Germline values: CDR1 MNHNS, CDR2 SASEGT. There are 15 residues in the CDR3. Losses at the gene ends were 2 bases for V and 4 bases for J; bases not matched to a gene: 0. This CDR3 is CASSELAGGYNEQFF. The DNA for the CDR3 is TGTGCCAGCAGTGAACTAGCGGGGGGGTACAATGAGCAGTTCTTC.

In its sample, this clone was seen a few times. V usage is TRBV6-5 and J usage is TRBJ1-5; TRBD1 is a possible D gene (6 bases). The V end lost 0 bases, the J end lost 7 bases, and 10 bases lay between the germline ends. CDR1 MNHEY and CDR2 SVGAGI come from the germline V gene. The CDR3 totals 14 residues. The CDR3 sequence is CASSYSSGDQPQHF. The CDR3 nucleotides read TGTGCCAGCAGTTACTCGTCAGGGGACCAGCCCCAGCATTTT.

This clone was picked up one time. V and J are TRBV5-1 and TRBJ1-4; 9 bases line up with TRBD1. V lost 6 bases, J lost 8 bases, and 8 bases stayed unmatched. This CDR3 contains 14 residues. Germline assignment: CDR1 SGHRS and CDR2 YFSETQ. CDR3 in amino acids: CASMEGQGREKLFF. In nucleotides, the CDR3 is TGCGCCAGCATGGAGGGACAGGGTCGGGAAAAACTGTTTTTT. Looking up the rest from reference TRBV5-1 and TRBJ1-4 gives the full variable domain: KAGVTQTPRYLIKTRGQQVTLSCSPISGHRSVSWYQQTPGQGLQFLFEYFSETQRNKGNFPGRFSGRQFSNSRSEMNVSTLELGDSALYLCASMEGQGREKLFFGSGTQLSVL.

The V gene is TRBV28, the J gene TRBJ1-5; a weak D match, TRBD1 (6 bases). CDR3 length: 16 residues. V dropped 2 bases and J dropped 3 bases, with 14 bases sitting between them. Germline values: CDR1 MDHEN, CDR2 SYDVKM. The CDR3 DNA follows: TGTGCCAGCAGTTTAGCGGCGCCAGGGGACAATCAGCCCCAGCATTTT. Its protein product is CASSLAAPGDNQPQHF.

CDR3 nucleotides: TGTGCCAGCAGAAGTTCCTCGAGCTTGAACACTGAAGCTTTCTTT. This gives the protein CASRSSSSLNTEAFF. The chain joins TRBV6-1 to TRBJ1-1; D is ambiguous. Germline CDR1 MNHNS, CDR2 SASEGT. V lost 6 bases, J lost 0 bases, and 14 bases lay in between. The CDR3 is 15 residues long.